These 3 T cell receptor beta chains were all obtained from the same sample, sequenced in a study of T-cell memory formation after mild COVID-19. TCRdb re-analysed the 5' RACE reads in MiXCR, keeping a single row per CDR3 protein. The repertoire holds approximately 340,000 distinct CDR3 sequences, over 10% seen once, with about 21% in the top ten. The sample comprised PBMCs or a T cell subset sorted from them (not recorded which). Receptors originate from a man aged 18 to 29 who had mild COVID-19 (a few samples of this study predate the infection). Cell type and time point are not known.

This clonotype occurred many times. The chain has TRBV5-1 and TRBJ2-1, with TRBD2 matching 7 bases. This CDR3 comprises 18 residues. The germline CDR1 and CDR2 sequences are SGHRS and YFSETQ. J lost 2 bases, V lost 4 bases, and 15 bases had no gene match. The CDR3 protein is CASSPKREGPEPYNEQFF. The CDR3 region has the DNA TGCGCCAGCAGCCCTAAGAGGGAGGGACCCGAACCCTACAATGAGCAGTTCTTC.

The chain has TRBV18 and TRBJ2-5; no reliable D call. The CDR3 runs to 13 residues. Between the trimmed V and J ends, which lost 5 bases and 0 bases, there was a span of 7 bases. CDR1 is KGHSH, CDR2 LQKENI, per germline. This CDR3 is CASSATDQETQYF. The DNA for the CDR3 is TGTGCCAGCTCAGCGACGGACCAAGAGACCCAGTACTTC. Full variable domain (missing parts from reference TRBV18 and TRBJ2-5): NAGVMQNPRHLVRRRGQEARLRCSPMKGHSHVYWYRQLPEEGLKFMVYLQKENIIDESGMPKERFSAEFPKEGPSILRIQQVVRGDSAAYFCASSATDQETQYFGPGTRLLVL.

CDR3 sequence reads: CASSHPPDRATDTQYF. The CDR3 DNA follows: TGCGCCAGCAGCCATCCTCCGGACAGGGCCACAGATACGCAGTATTTT. This chain joins TRBV4-1 and TRBJ2-3; 8 positions match TRBD1. Trimming removed 3 bases from V and 2 bases from J; junction bases left unmatched: 7. CDR1 is MGHRA, CDR2 YSYEKL, per germline. CDR3 size: 16 residues.